This T cell receptor (beta chain) originates from a study of response to subunit inactivated influenza vaccine. Study outcomes and limitations: Authors suggested few new T cells are recruited by each seasonal influenza vaccination.

This clonotype appeared many times. Its antigen remains unidentified. TCRdb reprocessed the RT-PCR reads with MiXCR, giving one entry per CDR3 protein. The sample yields about 170,000 distinct CDR3 sequences, around a tenth seen once. There are 15 residues in the CDR3. The V segment lost 5 bases and the J segment 6 bases; nucleotides outside the gene matches: 4. CDR1 and CDR2 from the germline V gene are LNHNV and YYDKDF (reference sequence). V is TRBV15 and J is TRBJ2-1, with 13 bases that match TRBD2. This TCR came from a man in his fifties or sixties who received an inactivated influenza vaccine. The specimen was CD8+ T cells sorted from PBMCs, collected around 25 months after vaccination. This CDR3 reads CATSRGTSGINEQFF. The CDR3 nucleotides are TGTGCCACCAGCCGAGGGACTAGCGGGATCAATGAGCAGTTCTTC.